The clone carrying this T cell receptor beta chain was found many times. The antigen remains unidentified. The bulk TCR libraries were made with methods described before and with listed TCR primers. Each CDR3 protein gets one entry after TCRdb re-called the PCR reads with MiXCR. The table shows approximately 630,000 distinct CDR3 sequences, with over 25% occurring only once. From approximately 20,000 to 1,000,000 sorted cells, naive CD8 libraries were generated with 10%, 30% or 50% RNA. A CD8+CD4-CCR7+CD45RA+ gate was used to sort naive CD8 T cells. Trimming cost V 0 bases and J 3 bases, with 6 bases left between them. The CDR3 has 12 amino acids. The germline CDR1 and CDR2 sequences are GTSNPN and SVGIG (reference sequence). These data are taken from a study of molecular identifiers for immune sequencing clone quantification. Study-level results: The study found clones above 20 RNA copies held over 98% of effector molecules and under 1% in naive cells.

This receptor was obtained from a human donor in good health. Some libraries in this study had Jurkat cell RNA spiked in. The gene calls are TRBV30 and TRBJ2-7, with D possibly TRBD2 on 5 matching bases. Sequencing was carried out using naive CD8+ T cells from blood, with Jurkat cell RNA spiked in. Described subset: FACS-sorted CD8+CD4-CCR7+CD45RA+ naive T cells. CDR3 in DNA: TGTGCCTGGAGTGTCCGGGACTACGAGCAGTACTTC. It translates to CAWSVRDYEQYF.